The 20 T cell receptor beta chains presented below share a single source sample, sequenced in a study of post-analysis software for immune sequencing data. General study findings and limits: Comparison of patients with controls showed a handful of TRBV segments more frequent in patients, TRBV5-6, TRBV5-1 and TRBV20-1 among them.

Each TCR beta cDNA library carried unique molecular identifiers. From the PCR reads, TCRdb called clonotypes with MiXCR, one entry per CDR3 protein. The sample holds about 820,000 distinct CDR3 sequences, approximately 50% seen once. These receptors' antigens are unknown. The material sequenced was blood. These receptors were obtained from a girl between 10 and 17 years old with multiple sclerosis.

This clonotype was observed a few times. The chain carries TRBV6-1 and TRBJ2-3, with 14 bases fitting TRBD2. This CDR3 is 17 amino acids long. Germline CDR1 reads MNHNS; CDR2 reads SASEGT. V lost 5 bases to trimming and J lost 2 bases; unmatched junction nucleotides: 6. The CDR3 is CASSRTSGRIHTDTQYF. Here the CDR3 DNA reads TGTGCCAGCAGTAGGACTAGCGGGAGGATACACACAGATACGCAGTATTTT.

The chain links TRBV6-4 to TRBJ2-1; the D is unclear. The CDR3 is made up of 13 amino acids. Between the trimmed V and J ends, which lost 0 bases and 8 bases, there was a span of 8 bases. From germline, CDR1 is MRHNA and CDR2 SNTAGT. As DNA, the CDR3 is TGTGCCAGCAGTGACTCGGAAGCCCATGAGCAGTTCTTC. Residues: CASSDSEAHEQFF.

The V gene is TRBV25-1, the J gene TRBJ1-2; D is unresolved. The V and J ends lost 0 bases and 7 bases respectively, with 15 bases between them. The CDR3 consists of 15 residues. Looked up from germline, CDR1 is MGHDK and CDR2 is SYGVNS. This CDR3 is CASSEYPGMVSGYTF. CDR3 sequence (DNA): TGTGCCAGCAGTGAATATCCGGGAATGGTATCTGGCTACACCTTC.

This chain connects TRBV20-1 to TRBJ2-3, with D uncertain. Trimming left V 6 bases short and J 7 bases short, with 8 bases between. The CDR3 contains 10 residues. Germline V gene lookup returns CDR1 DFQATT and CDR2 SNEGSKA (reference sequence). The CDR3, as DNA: TGCAGTGCCCCAGAGCATACGCAGTATTTT. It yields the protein CSAPEHTQYF.

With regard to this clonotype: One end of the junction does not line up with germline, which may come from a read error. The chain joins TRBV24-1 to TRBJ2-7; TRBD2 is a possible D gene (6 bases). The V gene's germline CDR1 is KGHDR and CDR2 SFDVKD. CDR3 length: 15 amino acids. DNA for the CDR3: TGTGCCGCCAGTGGGCGGAGGGAGGTCTCCTACGAGCAGTACTTC. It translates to CAASGRREVSYEQYF.

CDR3 in amino acids: CSARDSRRNSYNEQFF. CDR3 DNA sequence: TGCAGTGCTAGAGACTCCAGGCGAAACTCCTACAATGAGCAGTTCTTC. This chain uses TRBV20-1 with TRBJ2-1; D is unclear. V shed 0 bases and J shed 0 bases, with 12 bases lying between them. Germline loops: CDR1 DFQATT, CDR2 SNEGSKA (reference sequence). CDR3 length: 16 residues.

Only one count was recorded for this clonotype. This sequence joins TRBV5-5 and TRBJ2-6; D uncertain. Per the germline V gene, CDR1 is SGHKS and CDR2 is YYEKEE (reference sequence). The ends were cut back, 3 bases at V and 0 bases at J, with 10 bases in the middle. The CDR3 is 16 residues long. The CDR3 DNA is TGTGCCAGCAGCTGGCTAGGCACCTCTGGGGCCAACGTCCTGACTTTC. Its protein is CASSWLGTSGANVLTF.

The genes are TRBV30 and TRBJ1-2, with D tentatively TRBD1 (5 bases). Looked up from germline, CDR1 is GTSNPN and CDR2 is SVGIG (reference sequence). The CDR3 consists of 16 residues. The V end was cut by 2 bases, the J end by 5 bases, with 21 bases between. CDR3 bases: TGTGCCTGGAGTCCTTGGGGCCTCCTCGGGGTTTATGGCTACACCTTC. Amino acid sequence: CAWSPWGLLGVYGYTF.

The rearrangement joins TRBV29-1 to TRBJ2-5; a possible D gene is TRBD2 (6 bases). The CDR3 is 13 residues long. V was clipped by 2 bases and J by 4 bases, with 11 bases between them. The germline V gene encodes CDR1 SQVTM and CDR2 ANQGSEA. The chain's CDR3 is CSVEPGVPETQYF. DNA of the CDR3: TGCAGCGTTGAACCGGGAGTCCCAGAGACCCAGTACTTC. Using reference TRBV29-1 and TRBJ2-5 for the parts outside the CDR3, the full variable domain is SAVISQKPSRDICQRGTSLTIQCQVDSQVTMMFWYRQQPGQSLTLIATANQGSEATYESGFVIDKFPISRPNLTFSTLTVSNMSPEDSSIYLCSVEPGVPETQYFGPGTRLLVL.

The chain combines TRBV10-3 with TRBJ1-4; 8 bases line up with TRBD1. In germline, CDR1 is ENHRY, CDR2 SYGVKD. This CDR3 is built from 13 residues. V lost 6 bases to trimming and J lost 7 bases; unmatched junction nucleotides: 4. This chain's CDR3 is CAIRDRAGEKLFF. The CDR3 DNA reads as TGTGCCATCAGGGACAGGGCAGGTGAAAAACTGTTTTTT.

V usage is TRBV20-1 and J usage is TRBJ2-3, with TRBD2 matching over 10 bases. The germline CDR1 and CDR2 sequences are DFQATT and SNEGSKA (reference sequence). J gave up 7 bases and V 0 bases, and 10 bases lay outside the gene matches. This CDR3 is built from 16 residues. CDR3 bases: TGCAGTGCTAGAGATTGGGCTAGCGGGAGCCGTAATACGCAGTATTTT. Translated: CSARDWASGSRNTQYF.

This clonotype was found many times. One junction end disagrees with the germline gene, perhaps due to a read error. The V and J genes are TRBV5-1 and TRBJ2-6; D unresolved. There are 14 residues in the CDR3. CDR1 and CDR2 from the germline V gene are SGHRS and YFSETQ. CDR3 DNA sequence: TGTGCCAGCAGCTCAGGTTCTGGGGCCAACGTCCTGACTTTC. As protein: CASSSGSGANVLTF. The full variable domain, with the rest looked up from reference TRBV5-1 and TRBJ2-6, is KAGVTQTPRYLIKTRGQQVTLSCSPISGHRSVSWYQQTPGQGLQFLFEYFSETQRNKGNFPGRFSGRQFSNSRSEMNVSTLELGDSALYLCASSSGSGANVLTFGAGSRLTVL.

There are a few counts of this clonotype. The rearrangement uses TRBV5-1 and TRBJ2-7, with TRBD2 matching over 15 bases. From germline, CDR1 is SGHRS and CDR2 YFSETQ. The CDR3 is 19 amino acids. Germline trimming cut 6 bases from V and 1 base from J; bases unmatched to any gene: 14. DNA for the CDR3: TGCGCCAGCACCAAGGGACTAGCGGGAGGCCGATTCGGGTCCTACGAGCAGTACTTC. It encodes CASTKGLAGGRFGSYEQYF.

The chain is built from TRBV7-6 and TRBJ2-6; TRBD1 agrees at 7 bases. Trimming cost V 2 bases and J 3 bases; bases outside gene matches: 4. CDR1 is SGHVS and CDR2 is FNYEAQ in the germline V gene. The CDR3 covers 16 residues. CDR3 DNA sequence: TGTGCCAGCAGCTTACAGGGGGAAGGTGGGGCCAACGTCCTGACTTTC. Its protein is CASSLQGEGGANVLTF.

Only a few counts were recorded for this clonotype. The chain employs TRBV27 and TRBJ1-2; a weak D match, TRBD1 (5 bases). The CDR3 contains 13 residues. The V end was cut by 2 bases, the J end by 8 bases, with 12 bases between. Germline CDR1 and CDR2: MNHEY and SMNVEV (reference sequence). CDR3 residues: CASSLIRGDGYTF. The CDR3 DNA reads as TGTGCCAGCAGTTTAATCCGAGGGGACGGCTACACCTTC.

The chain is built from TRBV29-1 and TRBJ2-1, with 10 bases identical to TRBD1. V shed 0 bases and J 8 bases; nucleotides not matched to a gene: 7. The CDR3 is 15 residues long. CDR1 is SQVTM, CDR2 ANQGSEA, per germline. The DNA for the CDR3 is TGCAGCGTTGAAGAGGGAGGACAGGGGGGCGATGAGCAGTTCTTC. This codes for CSVEEGGQGGDEQFF.

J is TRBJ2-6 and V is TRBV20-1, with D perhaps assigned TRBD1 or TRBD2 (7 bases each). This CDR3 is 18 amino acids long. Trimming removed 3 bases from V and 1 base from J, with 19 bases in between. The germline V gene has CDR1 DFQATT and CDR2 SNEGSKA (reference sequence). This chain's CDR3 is CSASPSRGGVSGANVLTF. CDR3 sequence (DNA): TGCAGTGCTAGCCCTTCCAGGGGGGGGGTATCTGGGGCCAACGTCCTGACTTTC.

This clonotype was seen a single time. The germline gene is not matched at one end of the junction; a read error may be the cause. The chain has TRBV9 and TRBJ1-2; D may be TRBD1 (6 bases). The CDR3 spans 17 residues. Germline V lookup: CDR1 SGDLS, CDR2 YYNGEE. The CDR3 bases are TGTGCCGGCAGCGACCGATACGGCTACAGGGTCGACTATGGCTACACCTTC. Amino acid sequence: CAGSDRYGYRVDYGYTF.

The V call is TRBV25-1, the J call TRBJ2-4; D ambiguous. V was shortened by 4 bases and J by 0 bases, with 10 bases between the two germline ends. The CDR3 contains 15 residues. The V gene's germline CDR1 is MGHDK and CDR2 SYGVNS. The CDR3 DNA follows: TGTGCCAGCAGTGCGGATGAATCAGCCAAAAACATTCAGTACTTC. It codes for CASSADESAKNIQYF.

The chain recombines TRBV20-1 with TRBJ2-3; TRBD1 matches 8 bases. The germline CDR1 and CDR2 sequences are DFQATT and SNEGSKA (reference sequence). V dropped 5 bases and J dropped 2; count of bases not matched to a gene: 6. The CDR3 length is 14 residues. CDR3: CSAYQGANTDTQYF. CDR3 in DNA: TGCAGTGCTTACCAGGGGGCAAACACAGATACGCAGTATTTT.